This note documents a single TCR beta chain sequence. Antigen unknown. This record belongs to a study of T cell responses to AZD1222 COVID-19 vaccine. Notes on the study in general: Regions 160-218 and 743-854 dominated among vaccine-associated CD4 TCRs spanning spike. The donors showed a predominance of white British ancestry and of females, with possible underestimation of clonal diversity.

V trimming: 6 bases; J trimming: 9 bases; junction bases outside the gene matches: 8. This CDR3 has 15 residues. Germline V gene data show CDR1 as WSHSY and CDR2 as SAAADI. Using immunoSEQ multiplex PCR, the repertoire was profiled, and TCRdb retains in-frame clones only, with some absent. This table holds 140,000 or so clones, roughly 93% found once. The source is an adult who had recovered from COVID-19. Specimen: peripheral blood, collected after recovery from COVID-19. The chain couples TRBV10-2 to TRBJ2-1; TRBD2 matches 13 bases. This CDR3 reads CASSALAGGRGEQFF. In nucleotides, the CDR3 is TGCGCCAGCAGCGCACTAGCGGGAGGGCGAGGTGAGCAGTTCTTC.